This TCR beta chain was recorded in a study of blood T cells in healthy people across ages (dated by TCRdb to between 2014 and 2017). Study-level background: Template switching captured roughly one uniquely barcoded TCR beta cDNA molecule per two T cells in model experiments. To track age-related changes in TCR beta repertoire diversity, the study relied on deep sequencing normalized with unique cDNA molecular identifiers. Four age groups were formed from the donors: young (average 16 years), middle-aged (around 40), aged (approximately 60) and long-lived (approximately 80). To avoid experimental bias, donors of different ages were spread randomly across the sequencing lanes. Using the same blood draw, the study looked at two additional independent replicas of 1 million unique cDNA reads for two donors, one aged 18 to 30 and the other aged 80 or older. Study-wide findings and limitations: Estimates of total diversity based on one million sequenced T cells were regarded as lower bounds and as underestimates. Observed TCR beta diversity per million T cells fell roughly linearly with age, and a significant reduction was already apparent by age approximately 41. A strong correlation was found between observed TCR beta diversity and the percentage of naive T cells measured by flow cytometry. The CMV infection status of donors was not known, potentially confounding age-related changes in expanded clonotypes. Compared with the aged group, the long-lived group had more naive CD4+ T cells, fewer expanded clones and increased TCR diversity, suggesting age selection. Conclusive comparison of naive and antigen-experienced compartments was prevented by the profiling of bulk unsorted PBMCs.

The CDR3 has 14 amino acids, counting the end cysteine and phenylalanine. Here the CDR3 DNA is all that survives: 42 bases in frame from base 1. V is shortened by 6 bases, J by 5 bases, and the region joining them spans 16 bases. Donors were 39 systemically healthy Caucasian individuals from Russia aged 6 to 90 years. Each donor gave approximately 9.3 milliliters of peripheral blood, collected into EDTA-treated Vacutainer tubes. PBMCs were isolated by Ficoll-Paque density-gradient centrifugation, with at least 7 million obtained per sample. Trizol reagent was used to extract total RNA from PBMCs, with at least 6 micrograms per sample. Naive CD45RAhigh/CD27high T cell percentages were measured by flow cytometry on a PBMC aliquot from every donor. At least ten counts were recorded for this clonotype. It lacks a known antigen. Base qualities are not at hand, and no much larger clone is one base apart.

The library came from 5' RACE. Data came from an Illumina HiSeq 2500. The second PCR ran for about 6 to 11 cycles and used a J-beta primer mix along with a sample-barcoded 5' primer. A unique molecular identifier was introduced onto each TCR beta cDNA molecule by a template-switch 5' adaptor carrying 12 random nucleotides. Each sample yielded at least 3 million CDR3-containing paired-end reads. All of the RNA was converted into first-strand cDNA using the Mint cDNA synthesis kit, with a TRBC-specific oligonucleotide serving as the primer. All cDNA was treated with uracil-DNA glycosylase and then went through a first 18-cycle PCR with the universal primers M1SS and BC2_uni_R. The study's own analysis went as follows. For normalization, 1 million high-quality reads were randomly selected from each sample, with every read carrying a distinct molecular identifier. Reads with shared molecular identifiers were discarded instead of being binned into consensus sequences. MiTCR, run with a Q25 quality threshold and the strictest error-elimination algorithm, handled CDR3 identification, clonotype clustering and error correction. A nonparametric unseen species model using Euler transformation provided a lower-bound estimate of total TCR beta diversity. The public reads were reprocessed in TCRdb via fastp at Q25 and MiXCR, keeping in-frame beta chains. Under each unique CDR3 protein, matching rows form one entry showing the most common genes and DNA. The authors' filters were not applied to this entry. The sample profile shows 650,000 to 800,000 distinct CDR3 sequences; roughly 44% of them were found once. The ten largest clones add up to roughly 18% of the sample.

This sequence originates from a man aged 55 to 70 in good health. Sequencing was performed on blood. Recombination linked TRBV12-3 or TRBV12-4 to TRBJ2-5, with a weak D call of TRBD2 (7 bases match). The CDR3 sequence is CASSGTLGGETQYF. The nucleotides read TGTGCCAGCAGCGGGACATTGGGAGGGGAGACCCAGTACTTC.